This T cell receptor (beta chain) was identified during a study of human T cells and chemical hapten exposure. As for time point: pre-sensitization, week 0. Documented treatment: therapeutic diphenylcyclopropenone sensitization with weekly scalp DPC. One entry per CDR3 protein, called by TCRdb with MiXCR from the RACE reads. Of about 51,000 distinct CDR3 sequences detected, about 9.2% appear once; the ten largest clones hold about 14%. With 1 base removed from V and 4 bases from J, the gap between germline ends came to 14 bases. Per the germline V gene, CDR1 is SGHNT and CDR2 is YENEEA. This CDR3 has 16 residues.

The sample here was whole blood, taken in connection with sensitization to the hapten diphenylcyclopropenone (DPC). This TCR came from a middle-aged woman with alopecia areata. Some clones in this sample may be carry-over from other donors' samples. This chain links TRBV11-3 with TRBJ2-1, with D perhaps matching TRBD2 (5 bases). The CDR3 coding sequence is TGTGCCAGCAGCTTAGGTCAGCGGCGGATTTACAATGAGCAGTTCTTC. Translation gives CASSLGQRRIYNEQFF.